The T cell receptor (beta chain) under discussion was sequenced for a study of shared clonotypes between healthy human individuals (dated by TCRdb to 2020 to 2021). Context from the whole study: The cohort included a few men and two women between 18 and 49 years of age. Each donor's leukapheresis produced roughly between about 0.9 and 9.5 billion PBMCs. To estimate repertoire size and how much clonotype sharing occurs between individuals, the study deeply sequenced the blood TCR repertoires of roughly 5 healthy adults. To increase sequencing depth and limit assay-specific biases, different laboratories used diverse techniques to prepare libraries and sequence TCR repertoires. Results and caveats for the whole study, not just this receptor: Pairwise subsampling led to the expectation that sequencing depth would affect the degree of clonotype sharing among donors. The small number of donors limited the genetic and exposure-history diversity represented. Sampling was limited to blood, and TCR repertoires in tissue likely differ from TCR repertoires in blood.

Comments on this clone: Its antigen is still unknown. Base qualities were left out, and no much larger clone turns up one base away.

Donors were healthy HIV-negative adults with no recently reported acute infections or vaccinations. Every donor was a Caucasian adult living in Nashville, Tennessee, USA. For unsorted samples, 90 million or so PBMCs were counted and genomic DNA was extracted with the QIAamp DNA Blood Mini kit. After blood collection by leukapheresis, PBMCs were isolated using Ficoll-Histopaque density gradient centrifugation and then cryopreserved in the vapor phase of liquid nitrogen. Using the deep immunoSEQ assay, TCR CDR3 regions were amplified from genomic DNA by multiplex PCR. Extracted genomic DNA from each cell subset was spread evenly across all wells of several immunoSEQ 96-well plates, with each plate serving as a replicate. Each replicate PCR for unsorted PBMC received roughly 0.3 ug genomic DNA, equal to tens of thousands of T cell genomes. Genomic DNA from unsorted PBMC was sequenced over ten immunoSEQ deep assay plates. The purified libraries were quantified using a Qubit 3.0 fluorometer, sized with a Bioanalyzer 2100, and then quantified again using the KAPA Library Quantification kit. Each immunoSEQ 96-well plate was sequenced on its own single-read 150-cycle Illumina NextSeq 550 flow cell. The paper's processing steps were these. The immunoSEQ output contained only junctional sequences without quality scores, so filtering could not match that applied to full-length reads. To assign V/J genes and CDR3, sequences were annotated using PyIR, a Python wrapper for IgBLAST v1.9, with IMGT germline references. Reads were filtered out if the reads had weak V/J assignments (E-value above 1e-6), no CDR3, stop codons, out-of-frame junctions, or ambiguous translated residues. A V3J clonotype was defined by an identical inferred V gene, J gene, and CDR3 amino acid sequence. Percentage overlap between repertoires was computed as shared unique clonotypes divided by the size of the smaller repertoire. Three approaches were used to assess repertoire richness: RTK rarefaction, the Chao1 estimator, and Recon v2.1 estimates of unobserved clonotypes. The source is immuneACCESS, and TCRdb retained only in-frame sequences with V and J called. Part of the clones is not carried over; for the studies checked, unresolved V genes explain less than half of this, and the remainder is unexplained. V, J and clone size derive from that table, while D and trimming were established from the DNA sequence. Recorded for this sample are approximately 470,000 clones; almost 80% of them occurred a single time. The ten largest account for more than 10% of the sample.

The germline V gene gives CDR1 as SGDLS and CDR2 as YYNGEE. The CDR3 sequence holds 15 residues, the cysteine and phenylalanine included. Left in the record is the CDR3 DNA by itself, 45 bases read in frame from the first base. Here V drops 4 bases and J drops 4 bases, and the junction holds 8 bases not matched to any gene. The receptor was derived from a woman in her thirties or forties in good health. Some clones in this sample may be carry-over from other donors' samples. The V and J genes are TRBV9 and TRBJ2-3, with 8 bases matching TRBD1. Sequences were obtained from PBMCs. The nucleotide sequence reads as follows: TGTGCCAGCAGCCCCCGGACAGGGTCCGCAGATACGCAGTATTTT. This gives the protein CASSPRTGSADTQYF.